This T cell receptor (beta chain) was sequenced in a study of blood T cell repertoires in COVID-19. For the study at large: Both acute and convalescent COVID-19 samples were obtained from the United States, Italy and Spain. PBMCs, B-cell-depleted T cells, or T cells were the source of the cDNA or gDNA that made up the material.

Assay used: immunoSEQ multiplex PCR; TCRdb lists only in-frame clones, some missing. Of approximately 170,000 clones in the sample, less than 90% were seen once. V was shortened by 5 bases and J by 3 bases, with 10 bases between the two germline ends. This CDR3 contains 13 residues. Germline V gives CDR1 LGHDT, CDR2 YNNKEL (reference sequence). It was during active infection that Seattle patients were enrolled and then longitudinally followed. The chain combines TRBV3-1 (or the pseudogene TRBV3-2) with TRBJ1-2, with D tentatively TRBD1 (5 bases). The sequence derives from a woman aged 55-75 years with COVID-19, enrolled during active disease. Material: peripheral blood. CDR3 in amino acids: CASSEGEDYGYTF. The CDR3 nucleotides are TGTGCCAGCAGCGAAGGGGAGGACTATGGCTACACCTTC.